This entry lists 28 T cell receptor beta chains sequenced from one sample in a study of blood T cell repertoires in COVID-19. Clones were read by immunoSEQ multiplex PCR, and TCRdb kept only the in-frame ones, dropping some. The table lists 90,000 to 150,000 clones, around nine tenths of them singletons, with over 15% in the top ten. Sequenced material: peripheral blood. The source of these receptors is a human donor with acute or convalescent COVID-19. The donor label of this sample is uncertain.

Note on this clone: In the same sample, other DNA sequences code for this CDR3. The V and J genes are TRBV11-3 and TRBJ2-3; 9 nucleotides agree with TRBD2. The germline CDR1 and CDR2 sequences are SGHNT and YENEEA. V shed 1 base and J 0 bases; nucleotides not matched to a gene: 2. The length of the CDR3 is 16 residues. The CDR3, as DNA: TGTGCCAGCAGCTTAGGCACTAGCGGGAGCACAGATACGCAGTATTTT. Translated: CASSLGTSGSTDTQYF.

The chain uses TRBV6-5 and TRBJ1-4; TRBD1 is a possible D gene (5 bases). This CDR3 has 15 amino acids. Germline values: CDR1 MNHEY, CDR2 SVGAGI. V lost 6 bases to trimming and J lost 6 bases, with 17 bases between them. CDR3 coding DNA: TGTGCCAGCAGGACGGGGCAGGGAGGCGATGAAAAACTGTTTTTT. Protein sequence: CASRTGQGGDEKLFF.

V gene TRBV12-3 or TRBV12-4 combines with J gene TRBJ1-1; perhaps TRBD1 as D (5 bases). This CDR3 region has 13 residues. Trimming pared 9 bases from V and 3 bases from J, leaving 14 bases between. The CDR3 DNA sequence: TGTGCCAGTAGGAGGACGGGGGACACTGAAGCTTTCTTT. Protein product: CASRRTGDTEAFF.

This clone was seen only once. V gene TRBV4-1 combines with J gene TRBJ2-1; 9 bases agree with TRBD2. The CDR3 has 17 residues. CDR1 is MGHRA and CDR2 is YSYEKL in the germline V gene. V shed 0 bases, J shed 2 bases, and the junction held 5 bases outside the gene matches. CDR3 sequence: CASSQDRLAEAYNEQFF. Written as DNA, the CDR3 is TGCGCCAGCAGCCAAGACCGACTAGCGGAGGCCTACAATGAGCAGTTCTTC.

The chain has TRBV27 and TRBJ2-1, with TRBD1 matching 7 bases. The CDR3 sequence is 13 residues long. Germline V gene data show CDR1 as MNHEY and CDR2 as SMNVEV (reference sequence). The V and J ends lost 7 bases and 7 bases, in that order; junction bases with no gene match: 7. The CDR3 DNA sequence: TGTGCCAGCACCGACAGGGAAAGGAATGAGCAGTTCTTC. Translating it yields CASTDRERNEQFF.

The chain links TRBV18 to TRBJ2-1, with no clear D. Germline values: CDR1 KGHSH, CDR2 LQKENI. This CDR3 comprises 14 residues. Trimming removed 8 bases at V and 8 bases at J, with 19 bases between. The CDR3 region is CASRMYRDNYEQFF. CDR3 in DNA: TGTGCCAGCCGAATGTACAGAGACAATTATGAGCAGTTCTTC. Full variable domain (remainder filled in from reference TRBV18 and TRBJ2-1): NAGVMQNPRHLVRRRGQEARLRCSPMKGHSHVYWYRQLPEEGLKFMVYLQKENIIDESGMPKERFSAEFPKEGPSILRIQQVVRGDSAAYFCASRMYRDNYEQFFGPGTRLTVL.

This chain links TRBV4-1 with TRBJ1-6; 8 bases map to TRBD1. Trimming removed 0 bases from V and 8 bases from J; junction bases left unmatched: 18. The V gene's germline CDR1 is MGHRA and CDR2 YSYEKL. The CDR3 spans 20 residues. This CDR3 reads CASSQDSRTGLPRGDSPLHF. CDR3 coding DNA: TGCGCCAGCAGCCAAGATTCGAGGACAGGGCTGCCCAGGGGGGATTCACCCCTCCACTTT.

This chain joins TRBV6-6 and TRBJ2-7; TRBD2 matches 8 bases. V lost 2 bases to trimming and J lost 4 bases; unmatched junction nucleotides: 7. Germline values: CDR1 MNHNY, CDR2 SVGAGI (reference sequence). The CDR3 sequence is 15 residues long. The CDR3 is CASSYDDSGTYEQYF. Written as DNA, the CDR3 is TGTGCCAGCAGTTACGACGATAGCGGGACATACGAGCAGTACTTC.

The CDR3 nucleotides read TGTGCCACCAGCAGTCTTTCTAGCGGGGAGTTCTTC. Translating gives CATSSLSSGEFF. The chain has TRBV15 and TRBJ2-1, with 9 bases that match TRBD2. V lost 3 bases and J lost 14; bases outside the gene matches: 5. The CDR3 is 12 amino acids. Per germline, CDR1 LNHNV and CDR2 YYDKDF (reference sequence).

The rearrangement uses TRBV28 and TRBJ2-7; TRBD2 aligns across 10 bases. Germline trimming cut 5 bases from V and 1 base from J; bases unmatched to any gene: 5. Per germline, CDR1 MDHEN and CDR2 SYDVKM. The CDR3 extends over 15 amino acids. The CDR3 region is CASSTLGLASYEQYF. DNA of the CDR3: TGTGCCAGCAGTACCCTGGGACTAGCGTCCTACGAGCAGTACTTC.

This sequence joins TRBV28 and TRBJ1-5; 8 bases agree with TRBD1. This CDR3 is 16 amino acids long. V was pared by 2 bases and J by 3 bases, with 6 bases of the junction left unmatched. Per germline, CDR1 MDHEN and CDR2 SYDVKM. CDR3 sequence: CASSLIQGAPNQPQHF. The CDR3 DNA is TGTGCCAGCAGTTTAATTCAGGGGGCGCCCAATCAGCCCCAGCATTTT.

This CDR3 is CATSRDQGYNSPLHF. In DNA form, the CDR3 reads TGTGCCACCAGCAGAGATCAGGGCTATAATTCACCCCTCCACTTT. The J gene is TRBJ1-6, the V gene TRBV15, with D possibly matching TRBD1 (5 bases). CDR1 and CDR2 from the germline V gene are LNHNV and YYDKDF (reference sequence). This CDR3 has 15 amino acids. V was cut by 0 bases and J by 3 bases, with 6 bases left in between. The full variable domain, in which reference TRBV15 and TRBJ1-6 provide the parts outside the CDR3, is DAMVIQNPRYQVTQFGKPVTLSCSQTLNHNVMYWYQQKSSQAPKLLFHYYDKDFNNEADTPDNFQSRRPNTSFCFLDIRSPGLGDTAMYLCATSRDQGYNSPLHFGNGTRLTVT.

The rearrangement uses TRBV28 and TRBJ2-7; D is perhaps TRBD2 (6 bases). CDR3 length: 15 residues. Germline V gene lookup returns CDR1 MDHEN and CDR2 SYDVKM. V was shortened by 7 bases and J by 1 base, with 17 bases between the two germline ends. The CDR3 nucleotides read TGTGCCAGCAATCCACAGGTGGCGGGGTCCTACGAGCAGTACTTC. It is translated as CASNPQVAGSYEQYF.

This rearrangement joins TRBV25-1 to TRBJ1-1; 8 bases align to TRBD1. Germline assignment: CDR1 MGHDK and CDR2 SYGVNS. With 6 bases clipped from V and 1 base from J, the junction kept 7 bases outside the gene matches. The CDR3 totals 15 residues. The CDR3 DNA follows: TGTGCCAGCAGAACCGCAGGGGGCGGGAACACTGAAGCTTTCTTT. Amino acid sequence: CASRTAGGGNTEAFF.

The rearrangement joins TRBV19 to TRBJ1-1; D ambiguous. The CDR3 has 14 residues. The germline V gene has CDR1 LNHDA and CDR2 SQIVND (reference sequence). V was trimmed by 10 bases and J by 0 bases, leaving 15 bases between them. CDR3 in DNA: TGTGCCACTAAAGGAGTTTGGATGAACACTGAAGCTTTCTTT. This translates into CATKGVWMNTEAFF.

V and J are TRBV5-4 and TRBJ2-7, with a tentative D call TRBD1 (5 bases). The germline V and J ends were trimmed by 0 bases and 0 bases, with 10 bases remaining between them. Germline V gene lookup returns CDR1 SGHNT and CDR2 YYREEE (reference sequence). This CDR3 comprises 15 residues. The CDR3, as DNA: TGTGCCAGCAGCTTGGGAATTCAGGGCTCCTACGAGCAGTACTTC. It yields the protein CASSLGIQGSYEQYF.

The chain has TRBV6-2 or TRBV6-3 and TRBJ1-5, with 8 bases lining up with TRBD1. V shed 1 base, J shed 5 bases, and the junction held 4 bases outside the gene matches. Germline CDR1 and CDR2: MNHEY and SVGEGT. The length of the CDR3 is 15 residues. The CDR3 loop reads CASSYFGRGHQPQHF. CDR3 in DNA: TGTGCCAGCAGTTACTTCGGCAGGGGGCATCAGCCCCAGCATTTT.

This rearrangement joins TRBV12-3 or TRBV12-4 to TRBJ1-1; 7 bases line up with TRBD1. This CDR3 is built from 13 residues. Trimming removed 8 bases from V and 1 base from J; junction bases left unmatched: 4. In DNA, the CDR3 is TGTGCCAGCGGCCCAGGGGGGAACACTGAAGCTTTCTTT. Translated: CASGPGGNTEAFF.

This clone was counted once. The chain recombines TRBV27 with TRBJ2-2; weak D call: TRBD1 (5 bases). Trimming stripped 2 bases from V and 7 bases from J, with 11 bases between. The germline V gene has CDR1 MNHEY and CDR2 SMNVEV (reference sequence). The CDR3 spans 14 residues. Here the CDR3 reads CASSLGAEYGELFF. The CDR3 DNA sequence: TGTGCCAGCAGTTTAGGGGCAGAATACGGGGAGCTGTTTTTT.

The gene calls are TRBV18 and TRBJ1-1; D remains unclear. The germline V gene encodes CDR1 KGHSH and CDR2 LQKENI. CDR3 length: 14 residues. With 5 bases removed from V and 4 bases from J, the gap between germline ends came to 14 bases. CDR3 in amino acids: CASSVQEFGTEAFF. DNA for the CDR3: TGTGCCAGCTCAGTTCAGGAATTCGGCACTGAAGCTTTCTTT.

CDR3 protein: CASSFYRGDEQYF. The CDR3 DNA reads as TGTGCCAGCAGCTTTTACAGGGGGGACGAGCAGTACTTC. The gene calls are TRBV5-6 and TRBJ2-7; 8 bases match TRBD1. Germline V gene data show CDR1 as SGHDT and CDR2 as YYEEEE. V dropped 2 bases and J dropped 5; count of bases not matched to a gene: 3. The CDR3 is made up of 13 amino acids.

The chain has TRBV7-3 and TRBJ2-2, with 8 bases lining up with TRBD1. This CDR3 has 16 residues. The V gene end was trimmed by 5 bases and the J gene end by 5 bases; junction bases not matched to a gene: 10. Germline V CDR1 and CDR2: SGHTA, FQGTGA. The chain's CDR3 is CASSHSQGVQTGELFF. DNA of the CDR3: TGTGCCAGCAGCCACTCACAGGGGGTACAAACCGGGGAGCTGTTTTTT.

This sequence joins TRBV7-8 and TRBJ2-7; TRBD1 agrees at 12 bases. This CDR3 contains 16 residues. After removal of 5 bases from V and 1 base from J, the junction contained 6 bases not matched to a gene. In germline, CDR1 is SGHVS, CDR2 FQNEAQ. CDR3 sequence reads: CASSTWGQGASYEQYF. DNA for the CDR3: TGTGCCAGCAGCACATGGGGACAGGGGGCGTCCTACGAGCAGTACTTC.

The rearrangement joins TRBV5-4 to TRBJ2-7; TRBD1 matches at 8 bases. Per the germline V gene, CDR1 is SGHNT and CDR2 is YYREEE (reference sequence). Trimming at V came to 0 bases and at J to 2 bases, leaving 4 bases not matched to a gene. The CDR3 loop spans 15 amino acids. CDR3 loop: CASSLAGTGAYEQYF. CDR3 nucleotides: TGTGCCAGCAGCTTGGCCGGGACAGGAGCCTACGAGCAGTACTTC.

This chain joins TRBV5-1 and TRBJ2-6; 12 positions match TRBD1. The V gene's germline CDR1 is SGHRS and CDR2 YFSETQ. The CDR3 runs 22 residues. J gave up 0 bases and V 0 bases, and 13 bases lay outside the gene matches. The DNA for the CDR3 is TGCGCCAGCAGCTTGGATGGGACAGGGGGCTATAGTGGGCCCTCTGGGGCCAACGTCCTGACTTTC. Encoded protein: CASSLDGTGGYSGPSGANVLTF.

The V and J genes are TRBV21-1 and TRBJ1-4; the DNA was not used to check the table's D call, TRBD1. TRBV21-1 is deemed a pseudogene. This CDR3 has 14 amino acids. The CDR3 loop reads CATLPGQGAEKLFF. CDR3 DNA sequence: TGTGCCACCCTCCCGGGACAGGGAGCTGAAAAACTGTTTTTT.

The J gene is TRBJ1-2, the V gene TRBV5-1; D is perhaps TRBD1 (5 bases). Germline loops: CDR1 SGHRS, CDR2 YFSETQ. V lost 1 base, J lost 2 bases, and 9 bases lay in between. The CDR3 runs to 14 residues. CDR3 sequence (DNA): TGCGCCAGCAGCTTGACAGGACCCAACTATGGCTACACCTTC. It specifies CASSLTGPNYGYTF.

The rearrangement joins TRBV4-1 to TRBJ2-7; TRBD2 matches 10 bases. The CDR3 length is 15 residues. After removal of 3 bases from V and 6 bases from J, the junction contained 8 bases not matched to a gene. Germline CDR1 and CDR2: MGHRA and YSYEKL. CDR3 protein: CASSQSLAGPPEQYF. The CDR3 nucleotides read TGCGCCAGCAGCCAGTCACTAGCGGGACCCCCCGAGCAGTACTTC.